One sample yielded the 23 T cell receptor beta chains listed below, sequenced in a study of tumor and adjacent non-tumor tissue in lung cancer. Three rounds of nested PCR, following a modified ARM-PCR protocol, produced the TCRbeta library. TCRdb reprocessed the multiplex PCR reads with MiXCR, giving one entry per CDR3 protein. The sample yields 70,000 to 80,000 distinct CDR3 sequences, over 55% seen once. No cell sorting was done before RNA was extracted from the tissue. The specimen sequenced was lung tumor tissue. Every receptor here comes from a woman aged 40 to 50 with non-small cell lung cancer.

Note on this clonotype: With a much larger clone just one base away, this may be a read error. This sequence joins TRBV5-1 and TRBJ2-1; D may be TRBD1 (5 bases). The CDR3 is 14 amino acids. Germline CDR1 is SGHRS and CDR2 is YFSETQ. V lost 1 base and J lost 6, with 11 bases in between. The CDR3 is CASSLTGICNEQFF. As DNA, the CDR3 is TGCGCCAGCAGCTTGACAGGAATCTGCAATGAGCAGTTCTTC.

As regards this clonotype: The junction and the germline gene differ at one end; a read error may be behind it. The chain is built from TRBV6-5 and TRBJ2-3; D may be TRBD1 (6 bases). The CDR3 length is 17 residues. Per the germline V gene, CDR1 is MNHEY and CDR2 is SVGAGI. This CDR3 is CASSYGQNWWGTYTQYF. CDR3 nucleotides: TGTGCCAGCAGTTACGGACAGAACTGGTGGGGCACATATACACAGTATTTT.

This clonotype was seen many times. The CDR3 nucleotides are TGCAGTGCTCTCCCAGCGAATGCCTACCCCTATGGCTACACCTTC. Residues: CSALPANAYPYGYTF. The genes are TRBV20-1 and TRBJ1-2, with no clear D. Germline V gene data show CDR1 as DFQATT and CDR2 as SNEGSKA (reference sequence). CDR3 length: 15 residues. The V and J ends lost 5 bases and 4 bases respectively, with 20 bases between them.

Note on this clonotype: One end of the junction does not line up with germline, which may come from a read error. This rearrangement joins TRBV20-1 to TRBJ2-7; perhaps D is TRBD1 or TRBD2 (5 bases each). The CDR3 length is 14 residues. Germline assignment: CDR1 DFQATT and CDR2 SNEGSKA (reference sequence). CDR3 loop: CSDGRDGVSYDQYF. Here the CDR3 DNA reads TGCAGTGATGGCCGGGACGGTGTCTCCTACGATCAGTACTTC.

About this clonotype itself: This sequence may be a read error, since a much larger clone differs from it by one base. The chain carries TRBV28 and TRBJ1-4; D possibly corresponds to TRBD1 (6 bases). The CDR3 contains 13 residues. Looked up from germline, CDR1 is MDHEN and CDR2 is SYDVKM. CDR3 amino acids: CDSSYQGSEKLFF. CDR3 sequence (DNA): TGTGACAGCAGTTACCAGGGGAGTGAAAAACTGTTTTTT. Based on the CDR3 plus reference TRBV28 and TRBJ1-4, the full variable domain is DVKVTQSSRYLVKRTGEKVFLECVQDMDHENMFWYRQDPGLGLRLIYFSYDVKMKEKGDIPEGYSVSREKKERFSLILESASTNQTSMYLCDSSYQGSEKLFFGSGTQLSVL.

J is TRBJ1-1 and V is TRBV11-3; D uncertain. The CDR3 is 14 residues long. V shed 9 bases and J shed 4 bases, with 18 bases lying between them. Germline values: CDR1 SGHNT, CDR2 YENEEA. The DNA of the CDR3 is TGTGCCAGAAGCCACATATCACTGACCACTGAAGCTTTCTTT. The encoded protein is CARSHISLTTEAFF.

For this clonotype: Sequence at one end of the junction differs from germline and may be a read error. The DNA of the CDR3 is TGTGCCATCCAGACAGGGGCGAACAATAAGCAGTTCTTC. Translation gives CAIQTGANNKQFF. The chain is built from TRBV24-1 and TRBJ2-1; 8 nucleotides agree with TRBD1. Looked up from germline, CDR1 is KGHDR and CDR2 is SFDVKD. The CDR3 consists of 13 residues.

On this clonotype: A single base separates this from a much larger clone, so it may be a read error. The chain combines TRBV7-9 with TRBJ2-7, with D unclear. Per germline, CDR1 SEHNR and CDR2 FQNEAQ (reference sequence). This CDR3 has 13 residues. In DNA, the CDR3 is TGTACCAGCAGCTCCGACAATCTCTACGAGCAGTACTTC. This encodes CTSSSDNLYEQYF.

Details on this clonotype: The junction differs from germline at one of its ends, possibly a read error. The chain employs TRBV11-2 and TRBJ2-5; 8 bases are shared with TRBD2. Germline V gives CDR1 SGHAT, CDR2 FQNNGV. The CDR3 extends over 16 amino acids. The CDR3 protein is CVSSSPGGGIQETKYF. The CDR3 region has the DNA TGTGTCAGCAGCTCCCCGGGCGGGGGGATACAAGAGACCAAGTACTTC.

In the case of this clonotype: Since the CDR3 does not end with the conserved phenylalanine or tryptophan, this likely comes from a read error. This chain joins TRBV6-5 and TRBJ1-6; D unclear. V lost 6 bases and J lost 7, with 19 bases in between. Looked up from germline, CDR1 is MNHEY and CDR2 is SVGAGI. This CDR3 region has 16 residues. The CDR3 loop reads CASSRSWSVLNSPLHY. CDR3 sequence (DNA): TGTGCCAGCAGCCGCTCCTGGTCAGTGTTAAATTCACCCCTCCACTAT.

Comments on this clonotype: The germline gene is not matched at one end of the junction; a read error may be the cause. This sequence joins TRBV20-1 and TRBJ2-5, with D possibly matching TRBD2 (5 bases). The CDR3 sequence is 14 residues long. Germline values: CDR1 DFQATT, CDR2 SNEGSKA (reference sequence). The CDR3 DNA is TGCAGTGCAAGAGACGGGTGGAGGAAAGAGACCCGGTACTTC. Its protein product is CSARDGWRKETRYF.

The chain combines TRBV6-5 with TRBJ2-1, with a weak D call TRBD1 (6 bases). In germline, CDR1 is MNHEY, CDR2 SVGAGI. V lost 6 bases and J 16 bases, leaving 22 bases between the germline ends. The CDR3 consists of 13 residues. CDR3: CASSHLDSNERFF. The DNA of the CDR3 is TGTGCCAGCAGCCACCTGGACAGCAATGAGCGATTCTTC.

Concerning this clonotype: Compared with germline, one end of the junction differs, possibly owing to a read error. The J gene is TRBJ2-2, the V gene TRBV11-1; TRBD1 aligns across 9 bases. Germline V gene lookup returns CDR1 SGHAT and CDR2 FQDESV (reference sequence). This CDR3 has 16 amino acids. The CDR3 DNA reads as TGTGCTAGCAGCTCCTCCGGGACAGGGAACATCGGGGAGCTGTTTTTT. The encoded protein is CASSSSGTGNIGELFF.

This sequence joins TRBV4-2 and TRBJ1-1; D gene ambiguous. The germline gives CDR1 LGHNA, CDR2 YNFKEQ. The CDR3 is 12 residues long. The CDR3: CDSSQGEDDAFF. As DNA, the CDR3 is TGTGATAGCAGCCAAGGAGAGGACGATGCTTTCTTT.

The gene calls are TRBV7-8 and TRBJ2-3; D remains unclear. Germline-derived CDR1 and CDR2 are SGHVS and FQNEAQ. Trimming left V 6 bases short and J 1 base short, with 23 bases between. The CDR3 is made up of 18 amino acids. CDR3 sequence reads: CASRPTQFSKLGTDTQYF. The CDR3 nucleotides are TGTGCCAGCAGACCAACCCAATTCTCCAAATTGGGCACAGATACGCAGTATTTT.

Concerning this clonotype itself: The junction departs from germline at one end; a sequencing error may be responsible. This rearrangement joins TRBV11-3 to TRBJ2-5; 7 nucleotides line up with TRBD1. Germline V gene sequence: CDR1 SGHNT, CDR2 YENEEA. The CDR3 has 16 amino acids. The CDR3 spells CASSLAGTVYLETQHF. CDR3 in DNA: TGTGCCAGTAGCTTAGCCGGGACAGTGTACCTAGAGACCCAGCACTTC.

Details on this clonotype: Mismatch with germline at one junction end may stem from a read error. This chain joins TRBV6-5 and TRBJ2-1, with TRBD1 identical over 11 bases. Germline V gene data show CDR1 as MNHEY and CDR2 as SVGAGI. CDR3 length equals 15 residues. CDR3 nucleotides: TGTACCAGCAATTCGACCGGGACAGGGGGAGGTGAGCAGTTCTTC. Translating it yields CTSNSTGTGGGEQFF.

This clonotype was recorded a few times. V is TRBV12-3 or TRBV12-4 and J is TRBJ1-4; 8 positions agree with TRBD1. The CDR3 covers 14 residues. Losses at the gene ends were 7 bases for V and 12 bases for J; bases not matched to a gene: 13. The CDR3 sequence is CASNSDREKEELFF. The DNA of the CDR3 is TGTGCCAGCAATTCGGACAGGGAGAAAGAAGAACTGTTTTTT.

On this clonotype: Since a much larger clone is just one base distant, this may be a read error. The V gene is TRBV5-4, the J gene TRBJ2-1; 8 bases are a match to TRBD1. The germline V gene encodes CDR1 SGHNT and CDR2 YYREEE (reference sequence). V lost 0 bases and J lost 13; bases outside the gene matches: 12. The CDR3 contains 15 residues. The CDR3 DNA is TGTGCCAGCAGCTTGGCGCAGGGGGCTAGACTAGTTCAGTTCTTC. Translation: CASSLAQGARLVQFF.

About this clonotype: One end of the junction varies from germline; a read error may be responsible. The chain has TRBV11-2 and TRBJ1-6, with 9 positions matching TRBD1. The germline V gene encodes CDR1 SGHAT and CDR2 FQNNGV. This CDR3 is 14 amino acids long. DNA of the CDR3: TGTTCCAGCTGCCAGGGGACAGGGAACTCACCCCTCCACTTT. As protein: CSSCQGTGNSPLHF.

Worth noting for this clonotype: This may come from a read error, since a much larger clone is one base off. This sequence joins TRBV28 and TRBJ2-5; weak D call: TRBD1 (6 bases). The CDR3 sequence is 15 residues long. Trimming removed 6 bases at V and 4 bases at J, with 18 bases between. CDR1 is MDHEN, CDR2 SYDVKM, per germline. The CDR3 DNA is TGTGCCAGCAGAACAGGGAGCATTGGTTCAGAGACCCAGTACTTC. Translating it yields CASRTGSIGSETQYF.

This chain links TRBV11-2 with TRBJ2-3, with a tentative D call TRBD1 (6 bases). The germline V gene has CDR1 SGHAT and CDR2 FQNNGV. The CDR3 consists of 15 residues. V was pared by 3 bases and J by 8 bases, with 18 bases between. CDR3 coding DNA: TGTGCCAGCAGCTTGGGAATTACAGGGCCTGGTACGCAGTATTTT. Translation gives CASSLGITGPGTQYF.

On this clonotype: The junction and the germline gene differ at one end; a read error may be behind it. The chain recombines TRBV6-6 with TRBJ2-7, with D tentatively TRBD2 (7 bases). The CDR3 runs to 12 residues. Germline CDR1 is MNHNY and CDR2 is SVGAGI (reference sequence). CDR3 residues: CASSPGDYEQYF. The CDR3 region has the DNA TGTGCCAGCAGTCCAGGGGACTACGAGCAATACTTC.